This T cell receptor (beta chain) was sequenced in a study of blood T cell repertoires in COVID-19. Study-level background: T cells, B-cell-depleted T cells, or PBMCs supplied cDNA or gDNA.

As originally analysed: For nucleated cells, counts were estimated from reference gene primer amplification. The data were produced by immunoSEQ multiplex PCR, yet TCRdb's version contains in-frame clones alone and is incomplete. V and J calls and clone size are those listed in that table; D and trimming were worked out from the DNA. Of about 280,000 clones listed, about 89% are singletons. The CDR3 totals 12 residues. Germline lookup yields CDR1 SGHRS and CDR2 YFSETQ. V was clipped by 2 bases and J by 4 bases, with 6 bases between them. The chain employs TRBV5-1 and TRBJ1-2, with D unclear. This TCR derives from a man between 40 and 49 years old with acute or convalescent COVID-19. The specimen was peripheral blood. CDR3 sequence: CASSFGVYGYTF. The CDR3 nucleotides are TGCGCCAGCAGCTTCGGGGTCTATGGCTACACCTTC. Drawing the rest from reference TRBV5-1 and TRBJ1-2, the complete variable domain is KAGVTQTPRYLIKTRGQQVTLSCSPISGHRSVSWYQQTPGQGLQFLFEYFSETQRNKGNFPGRFSGRQFSNSRSEMNVSTLELGDSALYLCASSFGVYGYTFGSGTRLTVV.